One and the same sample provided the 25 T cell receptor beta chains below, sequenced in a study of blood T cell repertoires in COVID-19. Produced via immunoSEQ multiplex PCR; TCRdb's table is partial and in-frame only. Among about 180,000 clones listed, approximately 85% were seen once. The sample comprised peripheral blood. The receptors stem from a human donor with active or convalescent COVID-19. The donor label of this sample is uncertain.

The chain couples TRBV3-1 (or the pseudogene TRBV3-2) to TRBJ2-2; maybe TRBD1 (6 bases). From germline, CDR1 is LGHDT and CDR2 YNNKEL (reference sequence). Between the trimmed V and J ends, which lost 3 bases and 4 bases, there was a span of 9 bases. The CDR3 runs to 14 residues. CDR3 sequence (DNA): TGTGCCAGCAGCCAGGCAGGGGCCACCGGGGAGCTGTTTTTT. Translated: CASSQAGATGELFF.

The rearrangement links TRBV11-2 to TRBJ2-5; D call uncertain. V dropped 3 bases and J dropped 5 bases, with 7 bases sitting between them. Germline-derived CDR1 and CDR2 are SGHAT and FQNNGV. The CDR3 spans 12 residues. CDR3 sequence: CASSFLQETQYF. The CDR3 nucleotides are TGTGCCAGCAGCTTCCTTCAGGAGACCCAGTACTTC. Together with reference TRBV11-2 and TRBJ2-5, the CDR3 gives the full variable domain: EAGVAQSPRYKIIEKRQSVAFWCNPISGHATLYWYQQILGQGPKLLIQFQNNGVVDDSQLPKDRFSAERLKGVDSTLKIQPAKLEDSAVYLCASSFLQETQYFGPGTRLLVL.

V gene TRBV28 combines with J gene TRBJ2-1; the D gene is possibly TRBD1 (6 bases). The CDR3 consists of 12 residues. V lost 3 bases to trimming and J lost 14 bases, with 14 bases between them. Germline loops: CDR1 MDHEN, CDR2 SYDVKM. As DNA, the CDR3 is TGTGCCAGCAGTTTCTCCGGACAGTCGGAGTTCTTC. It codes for CASSFSGQSEFF.

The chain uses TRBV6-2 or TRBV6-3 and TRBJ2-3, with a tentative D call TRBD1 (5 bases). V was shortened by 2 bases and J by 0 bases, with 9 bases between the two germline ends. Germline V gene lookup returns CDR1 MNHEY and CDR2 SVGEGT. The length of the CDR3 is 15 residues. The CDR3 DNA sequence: TGTGCCAGCAGTTACAGGGGTCCTAGCACAGATACGCAGTATTTT. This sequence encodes CASSYRGPSTDTQYF.

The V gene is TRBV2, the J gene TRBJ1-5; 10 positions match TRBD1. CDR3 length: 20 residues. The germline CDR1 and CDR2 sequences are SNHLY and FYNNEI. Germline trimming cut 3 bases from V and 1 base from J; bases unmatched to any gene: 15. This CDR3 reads CASSDPGVRTGGSSNQPQHF. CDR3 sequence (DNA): TGTGCCAGCAGTGACCCTGGGGTCCGGACAGGGGGGAGCAGCAATCAGCCCCAGCATTTT.

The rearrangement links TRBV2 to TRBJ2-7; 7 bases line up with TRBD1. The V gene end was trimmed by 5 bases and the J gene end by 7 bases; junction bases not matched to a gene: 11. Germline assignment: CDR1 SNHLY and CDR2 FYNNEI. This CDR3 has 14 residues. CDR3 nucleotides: TGTGCCAGCAGTCTGACAGGGCCAACGGGAGAGCAGTACTTC. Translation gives CASSLTGPTGEQYF. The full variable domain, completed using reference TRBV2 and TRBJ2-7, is EPEVTQTPSHQVTQMGQEVILRCVPISNHLYFYWYRQILGQKVEFLVSFYNNEISEKSEIFDDQFSVERPDGSNFTLKIRSTKLEDSAMYFCASSLTGPTGEQYFGPGTRLTVT.

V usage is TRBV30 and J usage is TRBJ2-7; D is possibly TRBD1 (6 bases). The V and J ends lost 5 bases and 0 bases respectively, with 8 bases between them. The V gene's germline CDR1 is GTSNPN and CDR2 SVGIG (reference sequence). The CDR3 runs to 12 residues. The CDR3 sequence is CAWSTGSYEQYF. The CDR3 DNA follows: TGTGCCTGGTCGACAGGCTCCTACGAGCAGTACTTC.

The CDR3 bases are TGCGCCAGCAGTGAGTGGACTAGCGGGACTAGCACAGATACGCAGTATTTT. Translation: CASSEWTSGTSTDTQYF. This rearrangement joins TRBV10-1 to TRBJ2-3; 12 positions match TRBD2. The CDR3 has 17 residues. The germline CDR1 and CDR2 sequences are WNHNN and SYGVQD (reference sequence). V dropped 1 base and J dropped 0; count of bases not matched to a gene: 2.

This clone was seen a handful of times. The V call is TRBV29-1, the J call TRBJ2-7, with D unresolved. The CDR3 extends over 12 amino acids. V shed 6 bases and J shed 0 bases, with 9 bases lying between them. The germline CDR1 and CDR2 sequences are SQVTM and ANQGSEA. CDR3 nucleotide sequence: TGCAGCGTCCGACAAAACTCCTACGAGCAGTACTTC. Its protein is CSVRQNSYEQYF.

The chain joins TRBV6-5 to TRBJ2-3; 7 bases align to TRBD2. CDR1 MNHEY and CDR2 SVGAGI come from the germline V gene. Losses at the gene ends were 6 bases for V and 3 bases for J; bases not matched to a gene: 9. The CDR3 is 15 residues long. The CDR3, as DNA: TGTGCCAGCAGGGTCCGTTCGGGGGGTACAGATACGCAGTATTTT. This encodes CASRVRSGGTDTQYF.

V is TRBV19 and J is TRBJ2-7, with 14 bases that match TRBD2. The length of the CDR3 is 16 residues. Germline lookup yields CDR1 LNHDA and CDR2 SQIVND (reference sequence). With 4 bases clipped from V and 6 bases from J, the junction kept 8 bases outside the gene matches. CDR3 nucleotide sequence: TGTGCCAGTAGTACCCCGGGACTAGCGGGGGCCGGCGAGCAGTACTTC. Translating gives CASSTPGLAGAGEQYF.

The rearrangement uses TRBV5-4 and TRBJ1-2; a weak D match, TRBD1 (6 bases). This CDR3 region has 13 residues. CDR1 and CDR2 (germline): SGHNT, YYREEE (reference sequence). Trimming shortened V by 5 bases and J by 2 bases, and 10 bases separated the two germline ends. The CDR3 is CASRLDRNYGYTF. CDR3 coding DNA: TGTGCCAGCAGACTCGACAGGAACTATGGCTACACCTTC.

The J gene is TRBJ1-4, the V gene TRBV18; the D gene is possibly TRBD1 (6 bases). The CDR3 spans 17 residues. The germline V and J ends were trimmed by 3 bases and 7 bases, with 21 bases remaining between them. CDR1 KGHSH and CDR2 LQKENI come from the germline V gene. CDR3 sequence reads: CASSPKPRQAHGEKLFF. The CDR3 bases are TGTGCCAGCTCACCTAAACCTCGACAGGCCCACGGTGAAAAACTGTTTTTT.

CDR3 sequence: CATSEGGSGLYEQYF. CDR3 coding DNA: TGTGCCACTTCTGAAGGGGGTAGCGGGCTGTACGAGCAGTACTTC. The rearrangement links TRBV24-1 to TRBJ2-7, with D maybe TRBD2 (7 bases). The CDR3 has 15 residues. V was shortened by 10 bases and J by 4 bases, with 22 bases between the two germline ends. Germline assignment: CDR1 KGHDR and CDR2 SFDVKD.

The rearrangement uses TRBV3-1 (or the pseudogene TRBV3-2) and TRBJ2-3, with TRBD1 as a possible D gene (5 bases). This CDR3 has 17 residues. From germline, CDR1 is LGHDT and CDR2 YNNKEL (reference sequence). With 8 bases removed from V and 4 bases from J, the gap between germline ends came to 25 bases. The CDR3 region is CASRGRAKELLADTQYF. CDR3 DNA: TGTGCCAGCCGCGGCAGGGCCAAGGAATTACTGGCAGATACGCAGTATTTT.

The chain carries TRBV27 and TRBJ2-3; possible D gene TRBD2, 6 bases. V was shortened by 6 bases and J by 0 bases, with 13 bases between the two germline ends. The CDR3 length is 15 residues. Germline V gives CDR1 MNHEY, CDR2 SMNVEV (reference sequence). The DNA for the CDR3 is TGTGCCAGCAGCCATAGCGGTGCTAGCACAGATACGCAGTATTTT. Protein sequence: CASSHSGASTDTQYF.

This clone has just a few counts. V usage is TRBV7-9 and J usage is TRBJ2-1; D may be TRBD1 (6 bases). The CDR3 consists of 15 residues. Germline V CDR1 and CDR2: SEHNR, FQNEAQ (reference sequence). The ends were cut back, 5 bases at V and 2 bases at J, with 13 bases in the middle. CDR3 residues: CASSTSGQPYNEQFF. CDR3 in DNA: TGTGCCAGCAGCACCAGCGGACAGCCCTACAATGAGCAGTTCTTC.

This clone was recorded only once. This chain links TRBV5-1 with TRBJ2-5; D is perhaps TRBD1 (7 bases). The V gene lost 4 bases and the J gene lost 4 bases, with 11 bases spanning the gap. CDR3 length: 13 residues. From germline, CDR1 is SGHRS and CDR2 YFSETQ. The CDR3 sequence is CASSGGTVETQYF. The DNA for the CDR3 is TGCGCCAGCAGCGGCGGGACAGTAGAGACCCAGTACTTC.

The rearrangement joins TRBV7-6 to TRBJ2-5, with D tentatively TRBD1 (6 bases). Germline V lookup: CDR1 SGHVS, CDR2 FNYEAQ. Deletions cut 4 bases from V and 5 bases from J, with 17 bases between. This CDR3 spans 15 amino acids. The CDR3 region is CASSSTQGSWETQYF. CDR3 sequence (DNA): TGTGCCAGCAGCTCTACGCAGGGGAGTTGGGAGACCCAGTACTTC.

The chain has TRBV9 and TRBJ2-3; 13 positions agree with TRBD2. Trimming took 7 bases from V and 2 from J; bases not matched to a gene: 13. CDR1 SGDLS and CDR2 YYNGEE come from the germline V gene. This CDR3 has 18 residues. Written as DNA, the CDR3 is TGTGCCAGCGTCGCCGGGACTAGCGGGAAAAGTACCACAGATACGCAGTATTTT. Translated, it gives CASVAGTSGKSTTDTQYF.

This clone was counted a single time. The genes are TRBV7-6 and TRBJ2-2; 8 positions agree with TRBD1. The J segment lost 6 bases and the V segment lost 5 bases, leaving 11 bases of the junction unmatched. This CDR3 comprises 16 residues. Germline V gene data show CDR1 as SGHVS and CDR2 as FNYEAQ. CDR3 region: CASSPQTGVIPGELFF. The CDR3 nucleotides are TGTGCCAGCAGCCCCCAGACAGGGGTGATTCCCGGGGAGCTGTTTTTT.

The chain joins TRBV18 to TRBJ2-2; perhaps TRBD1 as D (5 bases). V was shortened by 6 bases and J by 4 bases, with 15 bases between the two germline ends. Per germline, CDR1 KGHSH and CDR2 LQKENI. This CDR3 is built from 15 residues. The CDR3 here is CASSLDTELTGELFF. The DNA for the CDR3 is TGTGCCAGCTCCCTGGACACAGAGCTCACCGGGGAGCTGTTTTTT.

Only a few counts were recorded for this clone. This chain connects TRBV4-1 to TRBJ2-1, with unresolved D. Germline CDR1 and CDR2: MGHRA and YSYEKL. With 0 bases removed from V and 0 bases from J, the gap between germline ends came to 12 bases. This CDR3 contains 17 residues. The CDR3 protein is CASSQDTARSSYNEQFF. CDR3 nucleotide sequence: TGCGCCAGCAGCCAAGATACGGCGAGGAGCTCCTACAATGAGCAGTTCTTC.

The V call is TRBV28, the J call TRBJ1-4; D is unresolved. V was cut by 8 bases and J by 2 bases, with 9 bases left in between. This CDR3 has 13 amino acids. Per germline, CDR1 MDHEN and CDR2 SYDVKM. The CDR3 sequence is CASRLATNEKLFF. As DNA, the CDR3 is TGTGCCAGCCGACTGGCCACTAATGAAAAACTGTTTTTT. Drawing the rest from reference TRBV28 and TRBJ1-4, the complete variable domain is DVKVTQSSRYLVKRTGEKVFLECVQDMDHENMFWYRQDPGLGLRLIYFSYDVKMKEKGDIPEGYSVSREKKERFSLILESASTNQTSMYLCASRLATNEKLFFGSGTQLSVL.

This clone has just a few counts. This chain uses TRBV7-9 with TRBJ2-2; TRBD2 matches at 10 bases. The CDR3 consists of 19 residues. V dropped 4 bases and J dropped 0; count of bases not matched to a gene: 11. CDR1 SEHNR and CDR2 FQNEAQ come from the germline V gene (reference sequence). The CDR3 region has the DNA TGTGCCAGCAGCTCGTACGGGCTAGCGGGGGCCTCGAACACCGGGGAGCTGTTTTTT. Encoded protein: CASSSYGLAGASNTGELFF.